The 22 T cell receptor beta chains in this list originate from one sample, sequenced in a study of cytomegalovirus exposure and HLA in healthy donors. Clones were read by immunoSEQ multiplex PCR, and TCRdb kept only the in-frame ones, dropping some. The repertoire holds 75,000 to 90,000 clones, with approximately 95% as singletons. The sample was PBMCs. These receptors came from a man younger than 35 in good health and CMV-seropositive.

The CDR3 nucleotides read TGTGCCTGGAGTGTTCCGGGACTAGCATCCCGCTCCTACGAGCAGTACTTC. Its translation is CAWSVPGLASRSYEQYF. V usage is TRBV30 and J usage is TRBJ2-7; TRBD2 agrees at 9 bases. With V trimmed by 0 bases and J by 0 bases, 9 bases remained unmatched. The CDR3 extends over 17 amino acids. Germline loops: CDR1 GTSNPN, CDR2 SVGIG (reference sequence).

The chain combines TRBV28 with TRBJ2-5, with D tentatively TRBD1 (6 bases). Germline loops: CDR1 MDHEN, CDR2 SYDVKM. V lost 6 bases to trimming and J lost 2 bases, with 13 bases between them. The CDR3 has 14 residues. The CDR3 sequence is CASSPRGVQETQYF. The CDR3 nucleotides are TGTGCCAGCAGCCCCAGGGGCGTTCAAGAGACCCAGTACTTC.

This clone came up once. The V gene is TRBV7-2, the J gene TRBJ2-7; D may be TRBD2 (5 bases). V was trimmed by 5 bases and J by 6 bases, leaving 20 bases between them. The CDR3 contains 15 residues. From germline, CDR1 is SGHTA and CDR2 FQGNSA. This chain's CDR3 is CASSATDYVGSEQYF. Here the CDR3 DNA reads TGTGCCAGCAGCGCCACAGACTATGTAGGTAGCGAGCAGTACTTC.

The chain is built from TRBV28 and TRBJ2-3, with 11 positions matching TRBD2. Germline CDR1 reads MDHEN; CDR2 reads SYDVKM. J was trimmed by 7 bases and V by 7 bases; bases with no gene match: 7. CDR3 length equals 14 residues. Written as DNA, the CDR3 is TGTGCCAGCATCCTAGCGGGAGGACCACATACGCAGTATTTT. Protein product: CASILAGGPHTQYF.

The chain couples TRBV5-1 to TRBJ2-5; possibly TRBD2 for D (6 bases). The CDR3 is 17 residues long. The germline CDR1 and CDR2 sequences are SGHRS and YFSETQ. Trimming removed 2 bases at V and 5 bases at J, with 22 bases between. For the CDR3, the DNA is TGCGCCAGCAGCTTTGGGGGACTCCCCAACGGGCTCGAGACCCAGTACTTC. Translating it yields CASSFGGLPNGLETQYF.

The V gene is TRBV27, the J gene TRBJ1-3; D is undetermined. With 6 bases removed from V and 1 base from J, the gap between germline ends came to 10 bases. The CDR3 has 14 residues. Looked up from germline, CDR1 is MNHEY and CDR2 is SMNVEV (reference sequence). In DNA form, the CDR3 reads TGTGCCAGCAGCTTACGGGGTTCTGGAAACACCATATATTTT. Its translation: CASSLRGSGNTIYF.

The chain employs TRBV6-5 and TRBJ2-7; the D gene is possibly TRBD1 (5 bases). Trimming took 3 bases from V and 6 from J, leaving 9 bases between them. This CDR3 spans 12 amino acids. Germline V CDR1 and CDR2: MNHEY, SVGAGI. The CDR3 loop is CASSYQGSEQYF. The CDR3 nucleotides read TGTGCCAGCAGTTATCAGGGTTCCGAGCAGTACTTC.

The chain employs TRBV7-8 and TRBJ2-7; D possibly corresponds to TRBD1 (6 bases). V lost 6 bases to trimming and J lost 5 bases, with 11 bases between them. The CDR3 spans 12 residues. CDR1 is SGHVS and CDR2 is FQNEAQ in the germline V gene. Written as DNA, the CDR3 is TGTGCCAGCAGTCTGGACAGAGACGAGCAGTACTTC. This translates into CASSLDRDEQYF.

This chain uses TRBV7-9 with TRBJ1-2, with TRBD1 identical over 7 bases. The germline CDR1 and CDR2 sequences are SEHNR and FQNEAQ (reference sequence). V lost 4 bases to trimming and J lost 6 bases; unmatched junction nucleotides: 17. The CDR3 runs 17 residues. This CDR3 reads CASSSLFLRDSDNGYTF. The DNA for the CDR3 is TGTGCCAGCAGCTCTTTATTTCTTCGGGACAGCGACAATGGCTACACCTTC.

The chain combines TRBV6-5 with TRBJ1-2; 9 nucleotides line up with TRBD1. From germline, CDR1 is MNHEY and CDR2 SVGAGI. With 5 bases clipped from V and 2 bases from J, the junction kept 3 bases outside the gene matches. This CDR3 comprises 14 residues. CDR3 residues: CASSPGTGNYGYTF. CDR3 DNA sequence: TGTGCCAGCAGTCCGGGGACAGGGAACTATGGCTACACCTTC.

Here the CDR3 reads CASSEQGANEQYF. The CDR3 DNA reads as TGTGCCAGCAGTGAGCAGGGGGCTAACGAGCAGTACTTC. J is TRBJ2-7 and V is TRBV25-1; 8 bases fit TRBD1. The junction had 3 bases not matched to a gene; V was cut back by 3 bases and J by 5 bases. This CDR3 region has 13 residues. Germline CDR1 reads MGHDK; CDR2 reads SYGVNS.

V gene TRBV27 combines with J gene TRBJ2-7; 10 bases align to TRBD2. This CDR3 contains 20 residues. The germline CDR1 and CDR2 sequences are MNHEY and SMNVEV (reference sequence). V lost 8 bases to trimming and J lost 5 bases; unmatched junction nucleotides: 27. The CDR3 coding sequence is TGTGCCAGCCCCCCCCCACTCAAAGCGGGAGGGCCGAAAGCCGGAAACGAGCAGTACTTC. It codes for CASPPPLKAGGPKAGNEQYF.

The rearrangement links TRBV28 to TRBJ1-1; D is unclear. The CDR3 runs 13 residues. V lost 5 bases, J lost 8 bases, and 15 bases lay in between. Germline lookup yields CDR1 MDHEN and CDR2 SYDVKM. CDR3 sequence: CASSPTPFLEAFF. The CDR3 DNA is TGTGCCAGCAGTCCGACTCCTTTCTTGGAAGCTTTCTTT.

The chain carries TRBV6-1 and TRBJ1-2, with 8 bases matching TRBD1. This CDR3 has 15 residues. Trimming removed 4 bases from V and 0 bases from J; junction bases left unmatched: 4. Germline V gives CDR1 MNHNS, CDR2 SASEGT. The CDR3, as DNA: TGTGCCAGCAGTGCCCGGACAGGGACTAACTATGGCTACACCTTC. As protein: CASSARTGTNYGYTF.

V usage is TRBV6-1 and J usage is TRBJ2-5; D perhaps matches TRBD1 (6 bases). Trimming removed 6 bases at V and 2 bases at J, with 13 bases between. The CDR3 is 14 residues long. Germline CDR1 reads MNHNS; CDR2 reads SASEGT. The CDR3 loop is CASRRDKPQETQYF. The CDR3 coding sequence is TGTGCCAGCAGGAGGGACAAACCGCAAGAGACCCAGTACTTC.

The chain has TRBV5-5 and TRBJ1-5; the D gene is possibly TRBD1 (5 bases). Germline values: CDR1 SGHKS, CDR2 YYEKEE (reference sequence). This CDR3 spans 14 amino acids. Between the trimmed V and J ends, which lost 4 bases and 4 bases, there was a span of 12 bases. CDR3 in DNA: TGTGCCAGCAGCCGCGGAGACAGAAATCAGCCCCAGCATTTT. Protein sequence: CASSRGDRNQPQHF.

The chain combines TRBV7-9 with TRBJ1-1; no definite D call. Germline CDR1 and CDR2: SEHNR and FQNEAQ (reference sequence). The V and J ends lost 3 bases and 1 base respectively, with 12 bases between them. The CDR3 totals 15 residues. Here the CDR3 DNA reads TGTGCCAGCAGCTTGCTGGAGAGGAGGAACACTGAAGCTTTCTTT. Its protein product is CASSLLERRNTEAFF.

This sequence joins TRBV19 and TRBJ1-4; no definite D call. The V gene lost 2 bases and the J gene lost 3 bases, with 10 bases spanning the gap. The CDR3 covers 15 residues. CDR1 LNHDA and CDR2 SQIVND come from the germline V gene (reference sequence). This CDR3 reads CASSIRRQPNEKLFF. The CDR3 nucleotides are TGTGCCAGTAGTATAAGGAGGCAGCCTAATGAAAAACTGTTTTTT.

The chain's CDR3 is CASSYSWTAGLGYTF. In DNA, the CDR3 is TGTGCCAGCAGTTACAGTTGGACGGCGGGGCTCGGCTACACCTTC. The V gene is TRBV6-5, the J gene TRBJ1-2; TRBD1 is a possible D gene (5 bases). There are 15 residues in the CDR3. CDR1 and CDR2 (germline): MNHEY, SVGAGI. Deletions cut 2 bases from V and 8 bases from J, with 18 bases between.

This chain links TRBV10-3 with TRBJ2-2; D may be TRBD1 (6 bases). The CDR3 has 13 residues. V was pared by 8 bases and J by 6 bases, with 13 bases between. The V gene's germline CDR1 is ENHRY and CDR2 SYGVKD. CDR3: CAIREQGSGELFF. Written as DNA, the CDR3 is TGTGCCATCCGAGAACAGGGATCCGGGGAGCTGTTTTTT.

The V and J genes are TRBV5-1 and TRBJ2-7; 10 bases match TRBD1. The germline gives CDR1 SGHRS, CDR2 YFSETQ. The length of the CDR3 is 16 residues. Trimming at V came to 4 bases and at J to 4 bases, leaving 11 bases not matched to a gene. Here the CDR3 DNA reads TGCGCCAGCAGCGGGGTGGCAGGGACAGGGGCTTACGAGCAGTACTTC. Translation: CASSGVAGTGAYEQYF.

The rearrangement joins TRBV7-9 to TRBJ2-4, with 14 bases matching TRBD2. CDR3 length equals 15 residues. V shed 6 bases and J 8 bases; nucleotides not matched to a gene: 6. Germline V gene sequence: CDR1 SEHNR, CDR2 FQNEAQ (reference sequence). The CDR3: CASSPRGLAGDIQYF. For the CDR3, the DNA is TGTGCCAGCAGTCCGCGGGGACTAGCGGGGGACATTCAGTACTTC.